These T cell receptor beta chains were read from a single sample in a study of CD8 T cell repertoires and HIV-1 epitope variants. Libraries were prepared by immunoSEQ multiplex PCR; TCRdb keeps only in-frame clonotypes and omits some of them. The sample gives approximately 5,700 clones, under 70% of which show up once; about 41% is in the top ten. No cognate antigen is known for these TCRs. The specimen sequenced was cultured CD8+ T cells derived from PBMCs. All receptors come from a male donor with HIV. Both conserved end residues are part of each CDR3. The order of the fields is V gene, J gene, clone size, CDR3 protein. Only some rows state a clone size, as once, few, many or a class for expanded clones.

TRBV28,TRBJ2-7,medium-sized,CASSFVSGTDEQYF
TRBV28,TRBJ2-7,.,CASSLFLRDSLRGGEQYF
TRBV7-9,TRBJ2-7,.,CASSDSTVTYEQYF
TRBV5-1,TRBJ2-7,few,CASSPWDGYEQYF
TRBV6-5,TRBJ2-3,.,CASSYSDRDHTDTQYF
TRBV7-9,TRBJ2-1,few,CASSGLNEQFF
TRBV5-5,TRBJ1-1,.,CASSLEMWNTEAFF
TRBV13,TRBJ1-1,.,CASSLRGTEAFF
TRBV11-3,TRBJ1-1,few,CASSFAGNTEAFF
TRBV7-9,TRBJ2-2,few,CASSWTPSTGELFF
TRBV19,TRBJ2-1,.,CASSPGTSSYNEQFF
TRBV7-8,TRBJ2-5,.,CASSPRRGFQETQYF
TRBV7-9,TRBJ2-3,.,CASSGLGRKTSGSTDTQYF
TRBV27,TRBJ2-7,.,CASSLYGTGSYEQYF
TRBV5-1,TRBJ2-1,.,CASRSGLAVEQFF
TRBV28,TRBJ1-5,few,CASETSNQPQHF
TRBV5-1,TRBJ2-3,.,CASSLDGISFTDTQYF
TRBV25-1,TRBJ1-3,few,CASSDFGSSGNTIYF
TRBV19,TRBJ2-2,.,CASSIGGRGTGELFF
TRBV2,TRBJ2-7,.,CASTPRSGATYEQYF
TRBV4-2,TRBJ2-2,.,CASSQDGRANTGELFF